This T cell receptor beta chain emerged from a study of siplizumab effects on memory and regulatory T cells. Clones were read by immunoSEQ multiplex PCR, and TCRdb kept only the in-frame ones, dropping some. In the table there are 70,000 to 95,000 clones, 95% to 97% of which are singletons. Sequencing was performed on naive CD4+ T cells sorted from blood. This TCR derives from a human donor in good health.

This CDR3 is CASSQDGTGFPSYEQYF. The DNA for the CDR3 is TGCGCCAGCAGCCAAGATGGGACAGGGTTCCCCTCCTACGAGCAGTACTTC. This sequence joins TRBV4-1 and TRBJ2-7; 9 bases are shared with TRBD1. This CDR3 has 17 residues. Germline V gene lookup returns CDR1 MGHRA and CDR2 YSYEKL. The J segment lost 0 bases and the V segment lost 0 bases, leaving 6 bases of the junction unmatched.